These 18 T cell receptor beta chains were all obtained from the same sample, sequenced in a study of T cell changes during pregnancy in multiple sclerosis. Assay: immunoSEQ multiplex PCR; the TCRdb copy retains only in-frame clones and omits some. The table has approximately 110,000 clones, about 89% seen once. The starting material was peripheral blood, obtained after pregnancy. All receptors come from a female donor with multiple sclerosis, enrolled in a pregnancy study.

The chain employs TRBV19 and TRBJ1-5; 9 nucleotides line up with TRBD1. CDR1 LNHDA and CDR2 SQIVND come from the germline V gene (reference sequence). The CDR3 is 18 amino acids. Unmatched junction bases numbered 17, after V lost 3 bases and J lost 8 bases. The CDR3 protein is CASSMKPAVTGGWKPQHF. In DNA, the CDR3 is TGTGCCAGTAGTATGAAGCCAGCTGTGACAGGGGGATGGAAGCCCCAGCATTTT.

V gene TRBV4-1 combines with J gene TRBJ2-7, with a tentative D call TRBD2 (5 bases). The CDR3 is 15 amino acids. The germline V gene has CDR1 MGHRA and CDR2 YSYEKL. V shed 1 base and J shed 2 bases, with 12 bases lying between them. The CDR3: CASSQAPPGAYEQYF. CDR3 bases: TGCGCCAGCAGCCAAGCCCCCCCCGGGGCCTACGAGCAGTACTTC.

The genes are TRBV7-9 and TRBJ1-5; a weak D match, TRBD1 (6 bases). This CDR3 spans 15 amino acids. The V gene's germline CDR1 is SEHNR and CDR2 FQNEAQ (reference sequence). V dropped 5 bases and J dropped 7 bases, with 18 bases sitting between them. CDR3 region: CASSQGHPGSQPQHF. The DNA of the CDR3 is TGTGCCAGCAGCCAGGGACACCCGGGCTCCCAGCCCCAGCATTTT.

V gene TRBV6-1 combines with J gene TRBJ1-6, with a possible D match to TRBD1 (5 bases). The CDR3 has 14 residues. V shed 3 bases and J shed 7 bases, with 10 bases lying between them. CDR1 MNHNS and CDR2 SASEGT come from the germline V gene. CDR3 sequence (DNA): TGTGCCAGCAGTGAGAGACAGAACAATTCACCCCTCCACTTT. It translates to CASSERQNNSPLHF.

A single count supports this clone. The chain links TRBV15 to TRBJ1-2; 12 positions agree with TRBD1. With V trimmed by 4 bases and J by 4 bases, 4 bases remained unmatched. Germline CDR1 LNHNV, CDR2 YYDKDF (reference sequence). The CDR3 covers 15 residues. The CDR3 DNA reads TGTGCCACCAGCACTGGGACAGGGGGCGCCTATGGCTACACCTTC. Amino acid sequence: CATSTGTGGAYGYTF.

J is TRBJ1-6 and V is TRBV7-2; 8 bases are shared with TRBD1. With 7 bases clipped from V and 10 bases from J, the junction kept 3 bases outside the gene matches. CDR1 and CDR2 (germline): SGHTA, FQGNSA. This CDR3 has 12 residues. CDR3 nucleotides: TGTGCCAGCAACAGGGGGGGATCACCCCTCCACTTT. This encodes CASNRGGSPLHF.

The chain is built from TRBV9 and TRBJ2-7, with D possibly matching TRBD2 (6 bases). Germline CDR1 SGDLS, CDR2 YYNGEE. V lost 2 bases to trimming and J lost 2 bases, with 11 bases between them. This CDR3 has 14 residues. The CDR3, as DNA: TGTGCCAGCAGCGTGGGGACTGTCCCCTACGAGCAGTACTTC. Its protein is CASSVGTVPYEQYF.

The chain has TRBV29-1 and TRBJ2-2, with D possibly matching TRBD1 (5 bases). The CDR3 contains 13 residues. The ends were cut back, 1 base at V and 3 bases at J, with 6 bases in the middle. Germline CDR1 SQVTM, CDR2 ANQGSEA. The CDR3 DNA reads TGCAGCGTTGAAGTAGGGGACACCGGGGAGCTGTTTTTT. Encoded protein: CSVEVGDTGELFF.

The chain uses TRBV21-1 and TRBJ1-6; the D segment call TRBD1 is taken from the table without a DNA check. TRBV21-1 is deemed a pseudogene. The CDR3 extends over 21 amino acids. CDR3 protein: CASLPAQRDRGLQAYNSPLHF. The CDR3 nucleotides read TGTGCCAGCCTACCCGCACAACGGGACAGGGGTCTTCAGGCCTATAATTCACCCCTCCACTTT.

The chain uses TRBV6-4 and TRBJ2-4; D uncertain. The ends were cut back, 4 bases at V and 13 bases at J, with 14 bases in the middle. The CDR3 runs 12 residues. CDR1 and CDR2 from the germline V gene are MRHNA and SNTAGT. The CDR3 DNA reads TGTGCCAGCAGTGCCTCAAATGGCTCCCAGTACTTC. This codes for CASSASNGSQYF.

This chain connects TRBV5-1 to TRBJ1-4; weak D call: TRBD1 (5 bases). The CDR3 has 15 amino acids. CDR1 and CDR2 (germline): SGHRS, YFSETQ. The ends were cut back, 5 bases at V and 4 bases at J, with 15 bases in the middle. CDR3 in DNA: TGCGCCAGCAGTCCCAAAGACAGCTTTAATGAAAAACTGTTTTTT. Its translation: CASSPKDSFNEKLFF.

This chain connects TRBV4-1 to TRBJ2-1; D gene unclear. The CDR3 extends over 15 amino acids. Trimming left V 1 base short and J 0 bases short, with 7 bases between. The germline V gene encodes CDR1 MGHRA and CDR2 YSYEKL. Here the CDR3 reads CASSQAHDSYNEQFF. The CDR3 DNA sequence: TGCGCCAGCAGCCAAGCACACGACTCCTACAATGAGCAGTTCTTC.

This clone has more than one count but fewer than ten. V is TRBV2 and J is TRBJ1-1; the match to TRBD1 covers 7 bases. The CDR3 consists of 12 residues. The trim removed 5 bases at V and 12 bases at J, leaving 9 bases unmatched. CDR1 is SNHLY and CDR2 is FYNNEI in the germline V gene. This CDR3 reads CASSPPPGGPFF. The CDR3 coding sequence is TGTGCCAGCAGTCCACCCCCAGGGGGGCCTTTCTTT. Variable domain in full (rest from reference TRBV2 and TRBJ1-1): EPEVTQTPSHQVTQMGQEVILRCVPISNHLYFYWYRQILGQKVEFLVSFYNNEISEKSEIFDDQFSVERPDGSNFTLKIRSTKLEDSAMYFCASSPPPGGPFFGQGTRLTVV.

V gene TRBV18 combines with J gene TRBJ1-5; D call uncertain. Germline-derived CDR1 and CDR2 are KGHSH and LQKENI. Trimming removed 6 bases at V and 0 bases at J, with 6 bases between. The CDR3 loop spans 13 amino acids. CDR3 bases: TGTGCCAGCTCTCAGGATAGCAATCAGCCCCAGCATTTT. It encodes CASSQDSNQPQHF.

The chain couples TRBV7-3 to TRBJ2-7, with TRBD2 matching 8 bases. Germline trimming cut 3 bases from V and 0 bases from J; bases unmatched to any gene: 7. The CDR3 length is 16 residues. The germline gives CDR1 SGHTA, CDR2 FQGTGA. Written as DNA, the CDR3 is TGTGCCAGCAGCTTTGCGGCGGGGGGCAACTCCTACGAGCAGTACTTC. It is translated as CASSFAAGGNSYEQYF.

This chain connects TRBV19 to TRBJ2-5; no definite D call. The CDR3 runs 15 residues. V lost 1 base, J lost 0 bases, and 9 bases lay in between. Germline loops: CDR1 LNHDA, CDR2 SQIVND (reference sequence). The CDR3: CASSIGRRNQETQYF. DNA for the CDR3: TGTGCCAGTAGTATAGGGCGCAGGAACCAAGAGACCCAGTACTTC.

The chain couples TRBV27 to TRBJ1-1; tentative D call: TRBD1 (5 bases). Germline V gene data show CDR1 as MNHEY and CDR2 as SMNVEV (reference sequence). The V and J ends lost 1 base and 0 bases respectively, with 15 bases between them. The CDR3 totals 17 residues. This chain's CDR3 is CASSLWGGAHMNTEAFF. The CDR3 DNA reads as TGTGCCAGCAGTTTATGGGGTGGGGCCCATATGAACACTGAAGCTTTCTTT.

The rearrangement joins TRBV29-1 to TRBJ1-4; no clear D. Germline V gives CDR1 SQVTM, CDR2 ANQGSEA. V dropped 7 bases and J dropped 0 bases, with 18 bases sitting between them. This CDR3 spans 16 amino acids. This chain's CDR3 is CSANSVQLATNEKLFF. CDR3 coding DNA: TGCAGCGCCAACTCGGTACAGCTTGCAACTAATGAAAAACTGTTTTTT.